The clone carrying this T cell receptor (beta chain) was seen only a few times. The antigen remains undetermined. The data are from a study of CD8 T cells in ankylosing spondylitis. Making use of molecular barcodes, quantitative 5'-RACE generated TCR beta libraries. Each CDR3 protein is one row after TCRdb ran MiXCR on the 5' RACE reads. Counted here are around 540,000 distinct CDR3 sequences, 10% to 15% occurring once; the ten biggest clones make up 6.8%. CDR1 is DFQATT and CDR2 is SNEGSKA in the germline V gene (reference sequence). The CDR3 is made up of 13 amino acids. V was clipped by 5 bases and J by 5 bases; unmatched bases: 6. Study-level findings and limits: As reported, disease-linked clones showed significant enrichment in matched ankylosing spondylitis synovial fluid. Clones linked with disease were CD8+ and fairly uncommon in the peripheral blood. It appeared that ankylosing spondylitis blood was characterized by a TCR beta motif of under ten highly homologous variants.

The genes are TRBV20-1 and TRBJ1-1; 9 nucleotides agree with TRBD1. The receptor comes from a male donor with ankylosing spondylitis. Material for sequencing was blood, either unsorted or a sorted T cell fraction (not recorded which). The CDR3 sequence is CSAPRTGATEAFF. The CDR3 bases are TGCAGTGCTCCCCGGACAGGGGCGACTGAAGCTTTCTTT.